One and the same sample provided the 6 T cell receptor beta chains below, sequenced in a study of shared clonotypes between healthy human individuals. Generated by immunoSEQ multiplex PCR, the TCRdb table keeps only in-frame clones and is missing some. The sample shows fewer than 600,000 clones, around 78% of them seen only once. The sequencing sample was made of PBMCs. All receptors derive from a woman in her 40s in good health. Some clones in this sample may be carry-over from other donors' samples.

The CDR3 DNA is TGTGCCAGTAGTATACCTTCAGGGGTGACCCAGTACTTC. This encodes CASSIPSGVTQYF. The rearrangement links TRBV19 to TRBJ2-5; D is possibly TRBD1 (6 bases). In germline, CDR1 is LNHDA, CDR2 SQIVND (reference sequence). V was pared by 2 bases and J by 7 bases, with 11 bases between. The CDR3 is 13 residues long.

This sequence joins TRBV4-3 and TRBJ2-1; 10 bases are shared with TRBD2. The CDR3 covers 16 residues. V shed 3 bases and J 4 bases; nucleotides not matched to a gene: 6. Looked up from germline, CDR1 is LGHNA and CDR2 is YSLEER. The CDR3 DNA sequence: TGCGCCAGCAGCCAGGCTAGCGGGAGTATGTACAATGAGCAGTTCTTC. Protein product: CASSQASGSMYNEQFF.

The chain recombines TRBV30 with TRBJ1-2; the D gene is possibly TRBD1 (5 bases). The V gene's germline CDR1 is GTSNPN and CDR2 SVGIG (reference sequence). Trimming pared 0 bases from V and 4 bases from J, leaving 15 bases between. The CDR3 sequence is 15 residues long. The DNA for the CDR3 is TGTGCCTGGAGTGTACGGGGGGACCGAGGCTATGGCTACACCTTC. This gives the protein CAWSVRGDRGYGYTF.

The rearrangement joins TRBV4-3 to TRBJ2-1; D uncertain. CDR1 is LGHNA, CDR2 YSLEER, per germline. CDR3 size: 14 residues. Trimming took off 1 base at V and 9 bases at J, with 13 bases between the two ends. The CDR3 sequence: CASSQGYSLGEQFF. CDR3 DNA: TGCGCCAGCAGCCAAGGCTATAGCTTAGGTGAGCAGTTCTTC.

V and J are TRBV11-2 and TRBJ2-4; D might be TRBD2 (6 bases). The germline V and J ends were trimmed by 1 base and 6 bases, with 10 bases remaining between them. Germline loops: CDR1 SGHAT, CDR2 FQNNGV. The CDR3 is 14 amino acids. The CDR3 bases are TGTGCCAGCAGCTTAGGTCCGGGACTAAACATTCAGTACTTC. The encoded protein is CASSLGPGLNIQYF.

V is TRBV30 and J is TRBJ2-7; tentatively, D is TRBD1 (6 bases). Trimming removed 2 bases at V and 8 bases at J, with 16 bases between. CDR1 is GTSNPN, CDR2 SVGIG, per germline (reference sequence). The CDR3 totals 13 residues. Here the CDR3 reads CAWSLSRQAKQYF. Here the CDR3 DNA reads TGTGCCTGGAGTCTTTCCCGACAGGCCAAGCAGTACTTC.